These T cell receptor beta chains were read from a single sample in a study of early stage breast cancer tumors. TCRdb keeps only in-frame clones here, not all; method: immunoSEQ multiplex PCR. In the table there are roughly 10,000 clones, around 75% of which are singletons. Sequencing was performed on breast tumor tissue. The origin of the receptors is a person aged 70 to 85 with breast cancer. The conserved cysteine and the conserved F or W are not part of the CDR3 here. Fields, in order: V gene, J gene, CDR3 protein.

v_call: TRBV11-2
j_call: TRBJ2-1
cdr3_aa: ASSERDSTYNEQF

v_call: TRBV28
j_call: TRBJ1-2
cdr3_aa: ASSPPGVVNGYT

v_call: TRBV25-1
j_call: TRBJ1-2
cdr3_aa: ASSESFGGRGLYGYT

v_call: TRBV7-9
j_call: TRBJ2-3
cdr3_aa: ASSPRGVFRFTDTQY

v_call: TRBV11-2
j_call: TRBJ1-1
cdr3_aa: ASSLAWTGGLSTEAF

v_call: TRBV10-3
j_call: TRBJ1-2
cdr3_aa: AISEAQTGTGYT

v_call: TRBV29-1
j_call: TRBJ1-2
cdr3_aa: SVGGGDYGYT

v_call: TRBV7-8
j_call: TRBJ2-7
cdr3_aa: ASSLDARGSGSVEQY

v_call: TRBV5-6
j_call: TRBJ2-2
cdr3_aa: ASSSETGSAGELF

v_call: TRBV7-9
j_call: TRBJ2-7
cdr3_aa: ASSGTGVIRGSYEQY

v_call: TRBV4-3
j_call: TRBJ1-2
cdr3_aa: ASSQGLQGTDGYT

v_call: TRBV2
j_call: TRBJ2-5
cdr3_aa: ATAFTGTSGSQETQY

v_call: TRBV5-6
j_call: TRBJ2-5
cdr3_aa: ASRPDWKETQY

v_call: TRBV10-3
j_call: TRBJ1-6
cdr3_aa: AIRGTEWGNSPLH

v_call: TRBV7-6
j_call: TRBJ1-6
cdr3_aa: ASSPRGGGTGNSPLH

v_call: TRBV7-2
j_call: TRBJ1-2
cdr3_aa: ASSSYRAESYGYT

v_call: TRBV29-1
j_call: TRBJ1-1
cdr3_aa: SVDTGVNTEAF

v_call: TRBV27
j_call: TRBJ1-1
cdr3_aa: ASSGGQLNTEAF

v_call: TRBV5-1
j_call: TRBJ1-1
cdr3_aa: ASSLGASVMNTEAF

v_call: TRBV10-3
j_call: TRBJ1-4
cdr3_aa: AISEGQGGEKLF

v_call: TRBV7-9
j_call: TRBJ1-5
cdr3_aa: ASSLSGFGQPQH

v_call: TRBV5-6
j_call: TRBJ1-4
cdr3_aa: ASSPRDRVYETEKLF

v_call: TRBV11-3
j_call: TRBJ2-3
cdr3_aa: ASSLGTSGGADTQY

v_call: TRBV19
j_call: TRBJ2-3
cdr3_aa: ASRSGTGADTQY

v_call: TRBV9
j_call: TRBJ1-2
cdr3_aa: ASSVGGSRGYT

v_call: TRBV5-6
j_call: TRBJ1-2
cdr3_aa: ASSLRQEANYGYT

v_call: TRBV23-1
j_call: TRBJ2-1
cdr3_aa: ASSQSILPTVFGSYNEQF

v_call: TRBV27
j_call: TRBJ2-7
cdr3_aa: ASSLTADTAYEQY

v_call: TRBV14
j_call: TRBJ1-1
cdr3_aa: ASSQDRTGEAF

v_call: TRBV12-5
j_call: TRBJ2-4
cdr3_aa: ASGLTGGPVNIQY

v_call: TRBV5-1
j_call: TRBJ1-1
cdr3_aa: ASSSEINTEAF

v_call: TRBV7-2
j_call: TRBJ1-2
cdr3_aa: ASSLRPGQHYGYT

v_call: TRBV30
j_call: TRBJ1-6
cdr3_aa: AWRPKATGTPLH

v_call: TRBV5-5
j_call: TRBJ2-2
cdr3_aa: ASSGDSFANTGELF

v_call: TRBV6-5
j_call: TRBJ2-7
cdr3_aa: ASSYPPRQGAYEQY

v_call: TRBV7-8
j_call: TRBJ2-7
cdr3_aa: ASSSLTGTYEQY

v_call: TRBV4-3
j_call: TRBJ1-6
cdr3_aa: ASSQDGVHRGIGSPLH

v_call: TRBV2
j_call: TRBJ1-1
cdr3_aa: ASTVIRGGNEAF

v_call: TRBV5-6
j_call: TRBJ2-7
cdr3_aa: ASSAGTGGAEYEQY

v_call: TRBV9
j_call: TRBJ1-6
cdr3_aa: ASSHLGNSPLH

v_call: TRBV7-9
j_call: TRBJ1-4
cdr3_aa: ASSLGGQVNEKLF

v_call: TRBV10-3
j_call: TRBJ2-1
cdr3_aa: AISESGSGLNNEQF

v_call: TRBV19
j_call: TRBJ1-1
cdr3_aa: ASIGRGEAF